Given below is one TCR beta chain in context. These data belong to a study of OX40 agonist ivuxolimab in advanced cancers. In the study overall: Every 2 weeks, ivuxolimab was infused into the patients intravenously at between 0.01 and 10 mg/kg. Three patients responded partially, comprising one with hepatocellular carcinoma and two with cutaneous melanoma.

Trimming stripped 5 bases from V and 2 bases from J, with 13 bases between. Germline V gene data show CDR1 as SEHNR and CDR2 as FQNEAQ (reference sequence). The CDR3 loop spans 14 amino acids. Libraries were prepared by immunoSEQ multiplex PCR; TCRdb keeps only in-frame clonotypes and omits some of them. The profile shows around 64,000 clones, 92% of them singletons. The specimen comprised CD4+ or CD8+ T cells sorted from blood, sampled in a trial of the OX40 agonist ivuxolimab. This clonotype was obtained from an adult with an advanced solid tumor such as melanoma, head and neck, liver or kidney cancer. This chain links TRBV7-9 with TRBJ2-7; tentative D call: TRBD2 (5 bases). The CDR3 DNA is TGTGCCAGCAGCGAACCGGGGTCCCCCTACGAGCAGTACTTC. Protein product: CASSEPGSPYEQYF.